In this sample, the clone carrying this TCR beta chain turned up once. This sample was taken from a study of blood T cell repertoires in COVID-19. The wider study: Acute-phase and convalescent COVID-19 samples originated in the United States, Italy and Spain.

V was pared by 3 bases and J by 4 bases, with 12 bases between. The CDR3 sequence is 14 residues long. Germline V gene lookup returns CDR1 SGHAT and CDR2 FQDESV (reference sequence). Libraries were prepared by immunoSEQ multiplex PCR; TCRdb keeps only in-frame clonotypes and omits some of them. In the table there are just over 350,000 clones, 86% of which are singletons. Sequenced input: peripheral blood. This chain joins TRBV11-1 and TRBJ1-1; maybe TRBD1 (5 bases). The sequence came from a woman aged 60-70 years with COVID-19, enrolled during active disease. The CDR3 region has the DNA TGTGCCAGCAGCTTGGGGCAGGGAGGCACTGAAGCTTTCTTT. It yields the protein CASSLGQGGTEAFF.